This is a list of T cell receptor beta chains from one sample in a study of neurological immune-mediated disorders. From the 5' RACE reads, TCRdb called clonotypes with MiXCR, one entry per CDR3 protein. The table lists more than 75,000 distinct CDR3 sequences, over 9% of them singletons. Specimen: PBMCs. The receptors come from a man aged 35 to 55 in good health. Each CDR3 is given with its conserved first and last residue. A D gene is named only where the DNA matches it firmly. For some rows the clone size is stated as once, few or many, or as a class when expanded; others skip it.

>TRBV12-3/TRBV12-4|TRBJ1-2|.|many
TGTGCCAGCAGTTCGGGCTATGGCTACACCTTC
CASSSGYGYTF
>TRBV5-1|TRBJ2-7|.|many
TGCGCCAGCAGCTTGGCCGAGGAGTTCAACGAGCAGTACTTC
CASSLAEEFNEQYF
>TRBV24-1|TRBJ1-2|.|many
TGTGCCACCAGTGACGGCCCGGGAGGCTACACCTTC
CATSDGPGGYTF
>TRBV7-2|TRBJ1-1|.|few
TGTGCCAGCAGCCTGACAGTTATGAACACTGAAGCTTTCTTT
CASSLTVMNTEAFF
>TRBV29-1|TRBJ2-5|.|many
TGCAGCGTTTGGGTCCTCCAAGAGACCCAGTACTTC
CSVWVLQETQYF
>TRBV20-1|TRBJ2-5|TRBD2|many
TGCAGTGCTACAATTAGCGGGGGGGCCGGAGAGACCCAGTACTTC
CSATISGGAGETQYF
>TRBV5-1|TRBJ2-7|.|many
TGCGCCAGCAGCTTAAGGACCTCCTACGAGCAGTACTTC
CASSLRTSYEQYF
>TRBV5-1|TRBJ1-5|TRBD1|many
TGCGCCAGCAGCGTCACCGGGACAGGGAATCAGCCCCAGCATTTT
CASSVTGTGNQPQHF
>TRBV28|TRBJ2-6|.|.
TGTGCCACCACCCCAGGAGGGGCCAACGTCCTGACTTTC
CATTPGGANVLTF
>TRBV7-9|TRBJ2-7|TRBD1|few
TGTGCCAGCAGTCTAACAGGGGACTACGAGCAGTACTTC
CASSLTGDYEQYF
>TRBV11-2|TRBJ2-7|TRBD2|few
TGTGCCAGCAGCCCTCCAGCGGGGGGAACCTACGAGCAGTACTTC
CASSPPAGGTYEQYF
>TRBV29-1|TRBJ2-6|.|many
TGCAGCGTTGATGGCTTGCCGTCTGGGGCCAACGTCCTGACTTTC
CSVDGLPSGANVLTF
>TRBV5-1|TRBJ2-6|.|many
TGCGCCAGCACCACAGACAGGTCCCCCTCAGGTGAGGCCAACGTCCTGACTTTC
CASTTDRSPSGEANVLTF
>TRBV7-3|TRBJ2-3|TRBD2|many
TGTGCCAGCAGCACTAGCGGGGCTAGCACAGATACGCAGTATTTT
CASSTSGASTDTQYF
>TRBV7-9|TRBJ1-1|.|many
TGTGCCAGCAGCGGCTTGGGGCCCCAAAGGGGGACTGAAGCTTTCTTT
CASSGLGPQRGTEAFF
>TRBV10-3|TRBJ1-1|.|few
TGTGCCATCAGTGACCCCGACAGCCCAGGATGGACTGAAGCTTTCTTT
CAISDPDSPGWTEAFF
>TRBV10-3|TRBJ2-1|TRBD2|many
TGTGCCATCAGGGGACTAGCGGAGAATGAGCAGTTCTTC
CAIRGLAENEQFF
>TRBV2|TRBJ2-3|TRBD2|many
TGTGCCAGCACATTAGCGGGGATGAACACAGATACGCAGTATTTT
CASTLAGMNTDTQYF
>TRBV20-1|TRBJ2-5|.|many
TGCAGTACAAACAAAAGGCTAGGGGGTCTAGCGGAAGTGTACCAAGAGACCCAGTACTTC
CSTNKRLGGLAEVYQETQYF
>TRBV29-1|TRBJ2-6|.|many
TGCAGCGTGATCGTAGGCTCTGGGGCCAACGTCCTGACTTTC
CSVIVGSGANVLTF
>TRBV28|TRBJ2-5|.|many
TGTGCCAGCAGTTTATTGGAGGGACCACAAGAGACCCAGTACTTC
CASSLLEGPQETQYF
>TRBV20-1|TRBJ2-3|.|many
TGCAGTGCCCCGGGGGCGGGAGAGGTTTTCGGCACAGATACGCAGTATTTT
CSAPGAGEVFGTDTQYF
>TRBV6-5|TRBJ2-1|TRBD2|many
TGTGCCAGCAGTTACTATCGGGGGGGCAGACTCAATGAGCAGTTCTTC
CASSYYRGGRLNEQFF
>TRBV24-1|TRBJ2-1|.|many
TGTGCCACCAGTGACACCCCGGGCTATGAGCAGTTCTTC
CATSDTPGYEQFF
>TRBV28|TRBJ1-5|.|.
TGTGCCAGCAGTTCTCCCTCAGAGCCCGTCCGGCCCCGGCATTTT
CASSSPSEPVRPRHF
>TRBV6-5|TRBJ2-1|.|many
TGTGCCAGCAGCCTCGGAGAAGAACACTACAATGAGCAGTTCTTC
CASSLGEEHYNEQFF
>TRBV7-3|TRBJ2-1|.|many
TGTGCCAGCAGCCTAGCGAGTAGCTCCTACAATGAGCAGTTCTTC
CASSLASSSYNEQFF
>TRBV12-3/TRBV12-4|TRBJ2-5|.|many
TGTGCCAGCAGTTCCGATTGGGAGACCCAGTACTTC
CASSSDWETQYF
>TRBV12-3/TRBV12-4|TRBJ1-5|.|many
TGTGCCAGCAGCCGGGGGGCGGTTCAGCCCCAGCATTTT
CASSRGAVQPQHF
>TRBV12-3/TRBV12-4|TRBJ1-2|.|.
TGTGCAAGAAGTTTAGTGGGCTGGGAGAGGGGCTACACCTTC
CARSLVGWERGYTF
>TRBV10-3|TRBJ2-1|.|many
TGTGCCATCAGTGACAAAGTCTACAATGAGCAGTTCTTC
CAISDKVYNEQFF
>TRBV11-2|TRBJ2-1|TRBD1|many
TGTGCCAGCAGCTTGGACAGGGCCCCCTACAATGAGCAGTTCTTC
CASSLDRAPYNEQFF
>TRBV6-1|TRBJ1-1|.|many
TGTGCCAGCAAGGAGAACACTGAAGCTTTCTTT
CASKENTEAFF
>TRBV25-1|TRBJ2-1|TRBD2|.
TGTGCCAGCAGTGTACCAGCGGGAGTCGATGAGCAGTTCTTC
CASSVPAGVDEQFF
>TRBV5-6|TRBJ2-1|.|many
TGTGCCAGCAGCTTGCTTGTTCGGGTCAACTCCTACAATGAGCAGTTCTTC
CASSLLVRVNSYNEQFF
>TRBV20-1|TRBJ2-1|TRBD1|few
TGCAGTGCTAGAGGGCGGACAGGGTTCCTGACGGCCTACAATGAGCAGTTCTTC
CSARGRTGFLTAYNEQFF
>TRBV6-5|TRBJ1-2|.|many
TGTGCCAGCAGTCTCACATCTAACTATGGCTACACCTTC
CASSLTSNYGYTF
>TRBV5-1|TRBJ2-2|.|many
TGCGCCAGCAGCGACAGGATCAACACCGGGGAGCTGTTTTTT
CASSDRINTGELFF
>TRBV20-1|TRBJ2-1|.|many
TGCAGTGCTAGAAGTCCCAAGAGGAATGAGCAGTTCTTC
CSARSPKRNEQFF
>TRBV25-1|TRBJ2-4|.|many
TGTGCCAGCAGTGAATGGGGGAAAGCCAAAAACATTCAGTACTTC
CASSEWGKAKNIQYF